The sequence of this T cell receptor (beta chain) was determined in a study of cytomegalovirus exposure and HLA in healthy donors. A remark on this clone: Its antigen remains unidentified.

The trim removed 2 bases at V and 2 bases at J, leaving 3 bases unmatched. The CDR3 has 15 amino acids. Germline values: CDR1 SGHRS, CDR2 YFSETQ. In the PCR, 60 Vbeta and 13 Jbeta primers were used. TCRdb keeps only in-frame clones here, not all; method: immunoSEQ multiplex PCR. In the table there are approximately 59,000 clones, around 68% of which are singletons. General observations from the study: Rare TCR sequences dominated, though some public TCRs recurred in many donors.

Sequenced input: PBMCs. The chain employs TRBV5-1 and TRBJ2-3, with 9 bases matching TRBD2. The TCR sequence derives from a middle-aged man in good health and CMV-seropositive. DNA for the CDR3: TGCGCCAGCAGCTTCGAGCGGGGGGCCACAGATACGCAGTATTTT. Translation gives CASSFERGATDTQYF. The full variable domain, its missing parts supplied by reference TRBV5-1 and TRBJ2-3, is KAGVTQTPRYLIKTRGQQVTLSCSPISGHRSVSWYQQTPGQGLQFLFEYFSETQRNKGNFPGRFSGRQFSNSRSEMNVSTLELGDSALYLCASSFERGATDTQYFGPGTRLTVL.